This passage covers 7 T cell receptor beta chains from one sample sequenced in a study of blood T cell repertoires in COVID-19. Some clones are missing from TCRdb's copy, which holds only in-frame ones; the method was immunoSEQ multiplex PCR. The sample lists a few hundred thousand clones, approximately 86% seen once, with around a tenth in the top ten. The sequenced sample consisted of PBMCs or T cells enriched from blood (not recorded which). Receptor source: a man younger than 35 with acute COVID-19.

Concerning this clone itself: One junction end does not reproduce the germline sequence, and a read error may be involved. The chain carries TRBV10-3 and TRBJ2-1; TRBD2 matches 8 bases. In germline, CDR1 is ENHRY, CDR2 SYGVKD. CDR3 size: 18 residues. CDR3 in DNA: TGTGCCATCAGTGATGGTGCCCCTCGGGAGGGGTCCTCCAATGAGCAGTTCTTC. This translates into CAISDGAPREGSSNEQFF.

The chain recombines TRBV27 with TRBJ2-5; a weak D match, TRBD2 (5 bases). Germline V gives CDR1 MNHEY, CDR2 SMNVEV (reference sequence). The CDR3 has 13 residues. V was cut by 4 bases and J by 3 bases, with 9 bases left in between. CDR3 DNA: TGTGCCAGCAGTTCGGGGTGGGAAGAGACCCAGTACTTC. Its translation: CASSSGWEETQYF.

The chain combines TRBV7-2 with TRBJ2-3; 14 bases are a match to TRBD2. V lost 4 bases to trimming and J lost 3 bases; unmatched junction nucleotides: 0. The CDR3 contains 15 residues. Germline V gene sequence: CDR1 SGHTA, CDR2 FQGNSA. CDR3 coding DNA: TGTGCCAGCAGCTGGACTAGCGGGAGGACAGATACGCAGTATTTT. It encodes CASSWTSGRTDTQYF. The complete variable domain, with remaining parts taken from reference TRBV7-2 and TRBJ2-3, reads GAGVSQSPSNKVTEKGKDVELRCDPISGHTALYWYRQSLGQGLEFLIYFQGNSAPDKSGLPSDRFSAERTGGSVSTLTIQRTQQEDSAVYLCASSWTSGRTDTQYFGPGTRLTVL.

The chain is built from TRBV9 and TRBJ2-3; TRBD2 matches 7 bases. This CDR3 contains 17 residues. CDR1 and CDR2 from the germline V gene are SGDLS and YYNGEE. Unmatched junction bases numbered 12, after V lost 3 bases and J lost 2 bases. The CDR3 nucleotides read TGTGCCAGCAGCGCCGCGATTGGGGGGGTCCTCACAGATACGCAGTATTTT. This gives the protein CASSAAIGGVLTDTQYF.

The V gene is TRBV5-1, the J gene TRBJ1-2, with D possibly matching TRBD1 (6 bases). There are 13 residues in the CDR3. Between the trimmed V and J ends, which lost 4 bases and 6 bases, there was a span of 13 bases. Germline lookup yields CDR1 SGHRS and CDR2 YFSETQ. Here the CDR3 DNA reads TGCGCCAGCAGCATCGGGACAACCCATGGCTACACCTTC. It translates to CASSIGTTHGYTF.

This chain links TRBV28 with TRBJ1-5; D gene unclear. V gave up 2 bases and J gave up 1 base, with 6 bases separating them. CDR3 length equals 14 residues. CDR1 and CDR2 from the germline V gene are MDHEN and SYDVKM. The CDR3 sequence: CASSLGQSNQPQHF. CDR3 sequence (DNA): TGTGCCAGCAGTTTAGGGCAGAGCAATCAGCCCCAGCATTTT.

With regard to this clone: One end of the junction varies from germline; a read error may be responsible. This sequence joins TRBV19 and TRBJ1-2; TRBD1 matches at 7 bases. Per germline, CDR1 LNHDA and CDR2 SQIVND (reference sequence). CDR3 length: 11 amino acids. The DNA for the CDR3 is TGTGCCAGTAGTCTCGGACAGGCCTACAGATTC. Amino acids: CASSLGQAYRF.